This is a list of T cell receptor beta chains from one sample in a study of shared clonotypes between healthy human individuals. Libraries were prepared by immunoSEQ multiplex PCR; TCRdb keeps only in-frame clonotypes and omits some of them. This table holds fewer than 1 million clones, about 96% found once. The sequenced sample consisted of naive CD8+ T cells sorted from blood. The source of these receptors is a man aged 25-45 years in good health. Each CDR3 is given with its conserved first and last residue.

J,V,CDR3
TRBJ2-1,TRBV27,CASSSIQGGVLLNEQFF
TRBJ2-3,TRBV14,CASSGYTDTQYF
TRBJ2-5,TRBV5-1,CASSLGGEVQETQYF
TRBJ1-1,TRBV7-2,CASRPTGTEAFF
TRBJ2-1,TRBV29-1,CSVEWYLAVGDEQFF
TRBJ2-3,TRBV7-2,CASSLAASGRTDTQYF
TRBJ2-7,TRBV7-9,CASSHRDRVFEQYF
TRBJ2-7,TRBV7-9,CASSSTHGQGPLEQYF
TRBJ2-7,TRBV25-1,CATSPSGFDYEQYF
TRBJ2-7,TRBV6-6,CASSPGGPGEQYF